This TCR beta chain was sequenced for a study of regulatory T cells in long-lasting Graves disease. Study-wide results and caveats: Persistent disease showed a preference for TRBV28, TRBJ1-2 and TRBJ2-5. Persistent Graves' patients showed reduced TCR diversity versus newly diagnosed patients.

The CDR3 spans 14 residues. V gave up 4 bases and J gave up 7 bases; unmatched junction bases: 6. Germline V gene data show CDR1 as SEHNR and CDR2 as FQNEAQ (reference sequence). With regard to this clonotype: Its target is not known.

Time point defined: persistent/refractory GD, antithyroid drugs over 5 years with positive TRAb. RNA from PBMCs was the source of the TCR library. Graves' disease diagnosis followed American Thyroid Association guidelines. With iRepertoire HTBI primers and Arm-PCR of CDR3 regions, TCR beta libraries were built. MiXCR was run by TCRdb on the multiplex PCR reads, yielding one entry per CDR3 protein. The sample consists of around 400,000 distinct CDR3 sequences, about 20% of them appearing once. The specimen comprised peripheral blood mononuclear cells (PBMCs), sampled when the disease was refractory, from a patient treated with antithyroid drugs. The TCR comes from a female donor with Graves disease. This chain joins TRBV7-9 and TRBJ1-2; 10 nucleotides agree with TRBD1. The DNA of the CDR3 is TGTGCCAGCAGCTCTGGGACAGGGGTGGCTGGCTACACCTTC. Protein: CASSSGTGVAGYTF.